The T cell receptor (beta chain) under discussion was sequenced for a study of cytomegalovirus exposure and HLA in healthy donors. V dropped 2 bases and J dropped 2; count of bases not matched to a gene: 4. Germline lookup yields CDR1 MNHNS and CDR2 SASEGT. This CDR3 contains 17 residues. This clone was detected a few times. Profiled with immunoSEQ multiplex PCR; TCRdb holds only in-frame clones, not every one. Among 65,000 or so clones listed, about 91% were seen once. This chain joins TRBV6-1 and TRBJ2-6; 9 nucleotides line up with TRBD1. The sample taken for sequencing was PBMCs. The source of this sequence is a woman aged 18-30 years in good health and CMV-seronegative. CDR3 residues: CASSEFTGGTGANVLTF. In DNA form, the CDR3 reads TGTGCCAGCAGTGAATTTACAGGGGGCACTGGGGCCAACGTCCTGACTTTC.